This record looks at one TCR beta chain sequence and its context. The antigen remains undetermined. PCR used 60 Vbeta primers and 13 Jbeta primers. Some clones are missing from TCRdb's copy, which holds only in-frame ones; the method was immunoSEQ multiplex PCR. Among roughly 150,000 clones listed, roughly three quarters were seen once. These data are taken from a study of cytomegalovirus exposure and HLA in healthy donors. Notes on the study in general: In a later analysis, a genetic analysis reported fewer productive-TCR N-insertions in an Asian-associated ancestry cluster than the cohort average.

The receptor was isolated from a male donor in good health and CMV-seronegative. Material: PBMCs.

The DNA for the CDR3 is TGTGCCAGCAGCGCGGGACTGGGGGGTGAAAAACTGTTTTTT. Translated, it gives CASSAGLGGEKLFF. V and J are TRBV9 and TRBJ1-4, with D perhaps matching TRBD1 (5 bases). The ends were cut back, 3 bases at V and 7 bases at J, with 13 bases in the middle. The CDR3 loop spans 14 amino acids. Per the germline V gene, CDR1 is SGDLS and CDR2 is YYNGEE.